Each of the 16 T cell receptor beta chains below was sequenced from the same sample in a study of blood T cell repertoires in COVID-19. The repertoire was sequenced with immunoSEQ multiplex PCR; TCRdb's copy has only in-frame clones and lacks some. The table lists over 250,000 clones, over 75% of them singletons, with roughly 9.6% in the top ten. Sequencing was carried out using peripheral blood. These receptor sequences come from a woman in her 70s with acute or convalescent COVID-19.

The V call is TRBV30, the J call TRBJ2-1; 7 nucleotides align to TRBD2. CDR1 is GTSNPN, CDR2 SVGIG, per germline (reference sequence). V lost 3 bases, J lost 3 bases, and 5 bases stayed unmatched. This CDR3 has 14 amino acids. The CDR3 region has the DNA TGTGCCTGGAGGCTAAAGCGGGGCTACAATGAGCAGTTCTTC. This translates into CAWRLKRGYNEQFF.

The V and J genes are TRBV3-1 (or the pseudogene TRBV3-2) and TRBJ1-2; 9 bases map to TRBD1. The V and J ends lost 1 base and 4 bases, in that order; junction bases with no gene match: 7. The CDR3 totals 16 residues. The germline gives CDR1 LGHDT, CDR2 YNNKEL (reference sequence). In DNA, the CDR3 is TGTGCCAGCAGCCAAGGGGCGGCACAGGGGGCCTATGGCTACACCTTC. It translates to CASSQGAAQGAYGYTF.

This rearrangement joins TRBV5-1 to TRBJ1-6; D is uncertain. CDR1 SGHRS and CDR2 YFSETQ come from the germline V gene. The V end lost 0 bases, the J end lost 10 bases, and 14 bases lay between the germline ends. This CDR3 comprises 15 residues. CDR3 loop: CASSLGPGSESPLHF. The CDR3 region has the DNA TGCGCCAGCAGCTTGGGCCCTGGGAGCGAATCACCCCTCCACTTT.

The gene calls are TRBV3-1 (or the pseudogene TRBV3-2) and TRBJ2-5, with 11 bases aligning to TRBD2. The CDR3 loop spans 16 amino acids. Trimming cost V 3 bases and J 5 bases; bases outside gene matches: 8. The V gene's germline CDR1 is LGHDT and CDR2 YNNKEL (reference sequence). The CDR3 DNA follows: TGTGCCAGCAGCCACCACGGGACTAGCGGTATGGAGACCCAGTACTTC. Translation gives CASSHHGTSGMETQYF.

The rearrangement links TRBV6-2 or TRBV6-3 to TRBJ1-3; no definite D call. This CDR3 has 12 amino acids. V lost 6 bases to trimming and J lost 4 bases, with 7 bases between them. Germline lookup yields CDR1 MNHEY and CDR2 SVGEGT. CDR3 in amino acids: CASSPLGNTIYF. CDR3 DNA sequence: TGTGCCAGCAGCCCACTGGGAAACACCATATATTTT.

This clone was seen only once. The rearrangement uses TRBV6-5 and TRBJ1-3; D is uncertain. V was pared by 6 bases and J by 0 bases, with 9 bases between. The CDR3 spans 14 residues. Germline V gene lookup returns CDR1 MNHEY and CDR2 SVGAGI. The CDR3 reads CASSPRFSGNTIYF. DNA of the CDR3: TGTGCCAGCAGCCCGAGGTTCTCTGGAAACACCATATATTTT.

The chain joins TRBV7-3 to TRBJ1-1; D uncertain. The CDR3 loop spans 12 amino acids. V was trimmed by 4 bases and J by 8 bases, leaving 11 bases between them. Germline V gives CDR1 SGHTA, CDR2 FQGTGA. The CDR3 here is CASSSPAGEAFF. The CDR3 nucleotides read TGTGCCAGCAGCTCCCCGGCGGGGGAAGCTTTCTTT.

This clone has just one count. The genes are TRBV7-6 and TRBJ2-5; TRBD1 matches 10 bases. CDR3 length: 14 amino acids. Germline V gives CDR1 SGHVS, CDR2 FNYEAQ. The trim removed 4 bases at V and 3 bases at J, leaving 2 bases unmatched. The CDR3 nucleotides read TGTGCCAGCAGCTGGGACAGGGGAGAAGAGACCCAGTACTTC. Protein product: CASSWDRGEETQYF.

The gene calls are TRBV4-2 and TRBJ2-3; 14 bases line up with TRBD2. Losses at the gene ends were 0 bases for V and 4 bases for J; bases not matched to a gene: 0. Germline CDR1 reads LGHNA; CDR2 reads YNFKEQ. The CDR3 contains 16 residues. The CDR3 sequence: CASSQEGLAGADTQYF. The CDR3 bases are TGTGCCAGCAGCCAAGAGGGACTAGCGGGGGCAGATACGCAGTATTTT.

This rearrangement joins TRBV18 to TRBJ2-6; D uncertain. The CDR3 covers 16 residues. V lost 8 bases and J 0 bases, leaving 14 bases between the germline ends. Germline CDR1 reads KGHSH; CDR2 reads LQKENI. The CDR3 loop reads CASTTSAVSGANVLTF. The CDR3 DNA is TGTGCCAGCACAACGTCCGCTGTCTCTGGGGCCAACGTCCTGACTTTC.

CDR3 bases: TGTGCCAGCCGACAGGGGACGAACACCGGGGAGCTGTTTTTT. Its translation: CASRQGTNTGELFF. The chain has TRBV2 and TRBJ2-2; the match to TRBD1 covers 8 bases. V was pared by 8 bases and J by 0 bases, with 2 bases of the junction left unmatched. CDR3 size: 14 residues. From germline, CDR1 is SNHLY and CDR2 FYNNEI.

The rearrangement links TRBV6-2 or TRBV6-3 to TRBJ1-5; D unresolved. Germline V gene data show CDR1 as MNHEY and CDR2 as SVGEGT. There are 19 residues in the CDR3. Trimming shortened V by 5 bases and J by 0 bases, and 23 bases separated the two germline ends. The CDR3 region is CASSGQILGRTHSNQPQHF. CDR3 nucleotide sequence: TGTGCCAGCAGTGGGCAAATTCTTGGGAGAACTCATAGCAATCAGCCCCAGCATTTT.

In DNA form, the CDR3 reads TGTGCCAGCAGTGATCAAGTTTCGAGTCAGCCCCAGCATTTT. As protein: CASSDQVSSQPQHF. The chain recombines TRBV2 with TRBJ1-5; D is uncertain. CDR1 is SNHLY, CDR2 FYNNEI, per germline. The CDR3 spans 14 residues. V lost 3 bases and J lost 6, with 12 bases in between.

The chain employs TRBV30 and TRBJ2-1, with 8 bases lining up with TRBD2. CDR1 is GTSNPN and CDR2 is SVGIG in the germline V gene (reference sequence). V lost 3 bases, J lost 10 bases, and 8 bases stayed unmatched. The CDR3 runs 13 residues. The CDR3 loop reads CAWRGTRFGEQFF. CDR3 sequence (DNA): TGTGCCTGGAGGGGGACTAGGTTTGGGGAGCAGTTCTTC. Filled out from reference TRBV30 and TRBJ2-1, the complete variable domain reads SQTIHQWPATLVQPVGSPLSLECTVEGTSNPNLYWYRQAAGRGLQLLFYSVGIGQISSEVPQNLSASRPQDRQFILSSKKLLLSDSGFYLCAWRGTRFGEQFFGPGTRLTVL.

V usage is TRBV15 and J usage is TRBJ1-4; D possibly corresponds to TRBD1 (5 bases). CDR1 is LNHNV, CDR2 YYDKDF, per germline (reference sequence). V was shortened by 0 bases and J by 7 bases, with 15 bases between the two germline ends. The CDR3 runs 16 residues. In DNA, the CDR3 is TGTGCCACCAGCAGAGATGTGACGCGTCAGGGTGAAAAACTGTTTTTT. This translates into CATSRDVTRQGEKLFF. The entire variable domain, with the rest obtained from reference TRBV15 and TRBJ1-4, is as follows: DAMVIQNPRYQVTQFGKPVTLSCSQTLNHNVMYWYQQKSSQAPKLLFHYYDKDFNNEADTPDNFQSRRPNTSFCFLDIRSPGLGDTAMYLCATSRDVTRQGEKLFFGSGTQLSVL.

This clone was picked up a small number of times. The chain couples TRBV3-1 (or the pseudogene TRBV3-2) to TRBJ1-4, with unresolved D. Germline CDR1 and CDR2: LGHDT and YNNKEL (reference sequence). Trimming removed 4 bases from V and 0 bases from J, with 6 bases in between. The CDR3 consists of 14 residues. The CDR3 sequence is CASSRRATNEKLFF. The CDR3 region has the DNA TGTGCCAGCAGCCGTCGGGCAACTAATGAAAAACTGTTTTTT.